Shown below are 23 T cell receptor beta chains from a single sample sequenced in a study of response to subunit inactivated influenza vaccine listed by TCRdb under 2018. To prepare the library, RT-PCR was applied. This sample was sequenced with an Illumina HiSeq 2500. TCRdb redid the processing of the public reads, applying fastp at Q25 and MiXCR, and retained in-frame beta chains. Each CDR3 protein gets just one entry, which takes the most common genes and DNA from the rows behind it. The sample yields fewer than 550,000 distinct CDR3 sequences; about 25% were counted once. The ten largest account for over 1.5% of the sample. The sample consisted of CD4+ T cells sorted from PBMCs, taken around 5 days after vaccination. The receptor set was obtained from a man between 50 and 59 years old who received an inactivated influenza vaccine. Donor details come from another sample of the same person, matched by shared clones.

In regard to this clonotype: The junction departs from germline at one end; a sequencing error may be responsible. J is TRBJ2-3 and V is TRBV7-2; 11 positions match TRBD2. In germline, CDR1 is SGHTA, CDR2 FQGNSA. The CDR3 contains 15 residues. CDR3 loop: CASRLAGGPVNTQYF. DNA for the CDR3: TGTGCCAGCAGATTAGCGGGGGGGCCGGTGAATACGCAGTATTTT.

This chain joins TRBV20-1 and TRBJ2-1, with D uncertain. V gave up 1 base and J gave up 4 bases, with 5 bases separating them. Germline-derived CDR1 and CDR2 are DFQATT and SNEGSKA (reference sequence). The CDR3 is made up of 12 amino acids. The CDR3 DNA reads TGCAGTGCTAGAGGACGATACAATGAGCAGTTCTTC. It yields the protein CSARGRYNEQFF.

This clonotype was counted between two and nine times. The V and J genes are TRBV7-8 and TRBJ2-2; TRBD1 or TRBD2 may be the D gene (5 bases each). The CDR3 runs to 17 residues. Germline values: CDR1 SGHVS, CDR2 FQNEAQ. Trimming shortened V by 1 base and J by 0 bases, and 12 bases separated the two germline ends. CDR3 in amino acids: CASSLVGTTANTGELFF. The CDR3 DNA reads TGTGCCAGCAGCTTAGTTGGGACGACAGCGAACACCGGGGAGCTGTTTTTT.

This sequence joins TRBV9 and TRBJ2-5; D is unresolved. Germline V gene sequence: CDR1 SGDLS, CDR2 YYNGEE. The CDR3 is 13 residues long. V lost 3 bases to trimming and J lost 5 bases, with 11 bases between them. In DNA, the CDR3 is TGTGCCAGCAGCGCGGTCGGAACTGAGACCCAGTACTTC. Its translation is CASSAVGTETQYF.

The rearrangement joins TRBV7-2 to TRBJ2-3, with D tentatively TRBD1 (5 bases). CDR3 size: 14 residues. Germline V lookup: CDR1 SGHTA, CDR2 FQGNSA. V lost 5 bases and J lost 1, with 10 bases in between. Here the CDR3 reads CASSPWGRTDTQYF. The CDR3 nucleotides are TGTGCCAGCAGCCCCTGGGGCCGCACAGATACGCAGTATTTT.

The chain couples TRBV4-3 to TRBJ2-5, with TRBD2 matching 11 bases. V trimming: 0 bases; J trimming: 5 bases; junction bases outside the gene matches: 8. The CDR3 extends over 17 amino acids. Germline CDR1 LGHNA, CDR2 YSLEER. The CDR3 coding sequence is TGCGCCAGCAGCCAAGAGATTAGCGGGAGGGCCGGGGAGACCCAGTACTTC. Its translation is CASSQEISGRAGETQYF.

This sequence joins TRBV6-2 or TRBV6-3 and TRBJ2-7; D unclear. V was trimmed by 8 bases and J by 0 bases, leaving 8 bases between them. CDR1 and CDR2 (germline): MNHEY, SVGEGT. The CDR3 spans 12 residues. This chain's CDR3 is CASSDTSYEQYF. The CDR3 nucleotides read TGTGCCAGCTCCGACACCTCCTACGAGCAGTACTTC.

The chain employs TRBV4-3 and TRBJ1-4; 11 bases map to TRBD1. The V and J ends lost 3 bases and 6 bases, in that order; junction bases with no gene match: 6. From germline, CDR1 is LGHNA and CDR2 YSLEER. The CDR3 sequence is 16 residues long. In DNA form, the CDR3 reads TGCGCCAGCAGCCAGTACTTGGGACAGGGGGATGAAAAACTGTTTTTT. Its translation: CASSQYLGQGDEKLFF.

This clonotype has only a few counts. The J gene is TRBJ2-2, the V gene TRBV7-8; D perhaps matches TRBD1 (6 bases). This CDR3 comprises 15 residues. The germline CDR1 and CDR2 sequences are SGHVS and FQNEAQ. Between the trimmed V and J ends, which lost 5 bases and 0 bases, there was a span of 10 bases. CDR3: CASSTTGANTGELFF. For the CDR3, the DNA is TGTGCCAGCAGCACGACAGGAGCGAACACCGGGGAGCTGTTTTTT.

The V and J genes are TRBV6-1 and TRBJ2-7; 11 bases agree with TRBD1. The CDR3 is 15 amino acids. CDR1 is MNHNS and CDR2 is SASEGT in the germline V gene. Trimming cost V 6 bases and J 6 bases; bases outside gene matches: 10. CDR3 in amino acids: CASSPLGQGAVEQYF. The CDR3 bases are TGTGCCAGCAGCCCCCTCGGACAGGGGGCGGTCGAGCAGTACTTC.

The chain combines TRBV6-2 or TRBV6-3 with TRBJ1-6; TRBD1 might be the D (5 bases). Germline CDR1 reads MNHEY; CDR2 reads SVGEGT. The CDR3 contains 16 residues. V lost 6 bases to trimming and J lost 6 bases, with 18 bases between them. The CDR3 nucleotides read TGTGCCAGCAGCTCGGCGGGGGAAGGGCGTAATTCACCCCTCCACTTT. This codes for CASSSAGEGRNSPLHF.

The chain combines TRBV24-1 with TRBJ2-1; perhaps TRBD2 as D (7 bases). The V gene's germline CDR1 is KGHDR and CDR2 SFDVKD. This CDR3 comprises 17 residues. Trimming shortened V by 3 bases and J by 6 bases, and 20 bases separated the two germline ends. The CDR3, as DNA: TGTGCCACCAGTGATATTACCCGGGGGGTGGGGGCCAATGAGCAGTTCTTC. This sequence encodes CATSDITRGVGANEQFF.

This clonotype was seen a handful of times. V and J are TRBV12-3 or TRBV12-4 and TRBJ2-5; TRBD2 might be the D (6 bases). V was clipped by 6 bases and J by 5 bases, with 16 bases between them. The CDR3 has 14 residues. CDR3 nucleotides: TGTGCCAGCAGCCGCTACGAACTAGCCGAGACCCAGTACTTC. It is translated as CASSRYELAETQYF.

This clonotype was found a few times. In DNA form, the CDR3 reads TGCGCCAGCAGCTTGACTAGGACGAACACCGGGGAGCTGTTTTTT. Translated: CASSLTRTNTGELFF. The chain uses TRBV5-1 and TRBJ2-2; tentatively, D is TRBD2 (5 bases). V gave up 1 base and J gave up 0 bases, with 7 bases separating them. The CDR3 length is 15 residues. CDR1 is SGHRS and CDR2 is YFSETQ in the germline V gene. Full variable domain (rest looked up from reference TRBV5-1 and TRBJ2-2): KAGVTQTPRYLIKTRGQQVTLSCSPISGHRSVSWYQQTPGQGLQFLFEYFSETQRNKGNFPGRFSGRQFSNSRSEMNVSTLELGDSALYLCASSLTRTNTGELFFGEGSRLTVL.

Here the CDR3 reads CASSSASGGGRTQYF. CDR3 in DNA: TGTGCCAGCAGTTCGGCTAGCGGGGGGGGCAGGACCCAGTACTTC. This rearrangement joins TRBV12-3 or TRBV12-4 to TRBJ2-5; 12 positions agree with TRBD2. J gave up 7 bases and V 4 bases, and 7 bases lay outside the gene matches. This CDR3 comprises 15 residues.

The CDR3 region is CASSLQPGGTETQYF. CDR3 sequence (DNA): TGCGCCAGCAGCTTGCAGCCCGGAGGGACAGAGACCCAGTACTTC. The chain employs TRBV5-1 and TRBJ2-5; D perhaps matches TRBD2 (6 bases). CDR3 length: 15 residues. The germline gives CDR1 SGHRS, CDR2 YFSETQ. Trimming cost V 1 base and J 4 bases, with 14 bases left between them.

This clonotype was counted between two and nine times. The chain recombines TRBV5-1 with TRBJ1-2; 7 bases are shared with TRBD1. The CDR3 covers 14 residues. The germline V gene has CDR1 SGHRS and CDR2 YFSETQ. V was pared by 4 bases and J by 6 bases, with 9 bases of the junction left unmatched. CDR3 residues: CASSLGQARDGYTF. In nucleotides, the CDR3 is TGCGCCAGCAGCCTAGGACAGGCCCGGGATGGCTACACCTTC.

The rearrangement links TRBV3-1 to TRBJ2-1; the D gene could be TRBD1 or TRBD2 (6 bases each). CDR1 LGHDT and CDR2 YNNKEL come from the germline V gene (reference sequence). Trimming took off 7 bases at V and 6 bases at J, with 16 bases between the two ends. This CDR3 comprises 14 residues. CDR3 amino acids: CASTIKGGVNEQFF. CDR3 sequence (DNA): TGTGCCAGCACCATTAAGGGGGGAGTCAATGAGCAGTTCTTC.

This clonotype was seen a few times. The chain has TRBV7-2 and TRBJ2-7; D ambiguous. V lost 1 base and J 2 bases, leaving 9 bases between the germline ends. The CDR3 is 14 amino acids. CDR1 and CDR2 from the germline V gene are SGHTA and FQGNSA. The CDR3 nucleotides read TGTGCCAGCAGCTTAGGCTCCCCAGCCTACGAGCAGTACTTC. Translated, it gives CASSLGSPAYEQYF.

This clonotype was recorded at least ten times. The rearrangement links TRBV28 to TRBJ2-7, with 7 nucleotides matching TRBD1. The V gene's germline CDR1 is MDHEN and CDR2 SYDVKM. The CDR3 is 14 amino acids. The J segment lost 0 bases and the V segment lost 5 bases, leaving 4 bases of the junction unmatched. CDR3 sequence reads: CASSPGTDSYEQYF. CDR3 DNA sequence: TGTGCCAGCAGTCCCGGGACAGACTCCTACGAGCAGTACTTC.

This clonotype was recorded many times. V gene TRBV3-1 combines with J gene TRBJ1-1, with unresolved D. The CDR3 consists of 14 residues. The germline V gene encodes CDR1 LGHDT and CDR2 YNNKEL (reference sequence). V was clipped by 1 base and J by 1 base, with 7 bases between them. CDR3 amino acids: CASSQVYQNTEAFF. DNA of the CDR3: TGTGCCAGCAGCCAAGTCTACCAGAACACTGAAGCTTTCTTT.

This clonotype was seen only a few times. This CDR3 is CSAPPAAGGPNEKLFF. In DNA, the CDR3 is TGCAGTGCCCCCCCCGCGGCAGGGGGACCTAATGAAAAACTGTTTTTT. The chain has TRBV20-1 and TRBJ1-4, with 7 positions matching TRBD1. Germline V lookup: CDR1 DFQATT, CDR2 SNEGSKA (reference sequence). V dropped 6 bases and J dropped 3; count of bases not matched to a gene: 13. The CDR3 has 16 residues.

This clonotype has only a few counts. The V call is TRBV20-1, the J call TRBJ2-5; a possible D gene is TRBD2 (6 bases). V was trimmed by 4 bases and J by 2 bases, leaving 17 bases between them. The CDR3 is made up of 15 amino acids. CDR1 is DFQATT and CDR2 is SNEGSKA in the germline V gene (reference sequence). In nucleotides, the CDR3 is TGCAGTGCTACCGCCAGTAGCGGTCGACAAGAGACCCAGTACTTC. As protein: CSATASSGRQETQYF.